The 28 T cell receptor beta chains below were found in one sample sequenced in a study of beta chain features in type 1 diabetes. As every portion of the isolated RNA was reverse transcribed, the sequencing read expressed TCRB transcripts. Generated by immunoSEQ multiplex PCR, the TCRdb table keeps only in-frame clones and is missing some. Among fewer than 900,000 clones listed, roughly a sixth were seen once. The source material was naive CD4+ T cells from blood. The receptors originated from a woman under 30 in good health.

This clone was recorded a few times. V and J are TRBV25-1 and TRBJ2-1; 14 nucleotides line up with TRBD2. V was clipped by 5 bases and J by 7 bases; unmatched bases: 1. Per the germline V gene, CDR1 is MGHDK and CDR2 is SYGVNS. The CDR3 has 14 amino acids. The CDR3 region has the DNA TGTGCCAGCAGTTGGACTAGCGGGAGGAATGAGCAGTTCTTC. Translated: CASSWTSGRNEQFF.

The rearrangement uses TRBV9 and TRBJ1-6; no clear D gene. The V and J ends lost 4 bases and 14 bases respectively, with 19 bases between them. This CDR3 comprises 14 residues. Germline CDR1 reads SGDLS; CDR2 reads YYNGEE. This chain's CDR3 is CASSSGGKSLTLHF. The CDR3 DNA follows: TGTGCCAGCAGCTCGGGAGGGAAATCCCTGACCCTCCACTTT.

The table lists this clone with a few counts. The chain recombines TRBV7-9 with TRBJ1-4; D gene uncertain. Deletions cut 5 bases from V and 6 bases from J, with 10 bases between. Germline CDR1 is SEHNR and CDR2 is FQNEAQ (reference sequence). The CDR3 runs to 13 residues. CDR3 region: CASSRREDEKLFF. CDR3 in DNA: TGTGCCAGCAGCCGGAGGGAGGATGAAAAACTGTTTTTT.

This chain joins TRBV28 and TRBJ2-5, with 7 positions matching TRBD1. The closer fit of TRBJ2-7 to the DNA end suggests the J call may be wrong. The CDR3 has 13 residues. Per germline, CDR1 MDHEN and CDR2 SYDVKM. The CDR3 DNA reads TGTGCCAGCACAGGACAGGATCGGTACGAGCAGTACTTC. Translating it yields CASTGQDRYEQYF.

This clone has more than one count but fewer than ten. The chain is built from TRBV11-2 and TRBJ1-4; D possibly corresponds to TRBD1 (6 bases). The V gene lost 5 bases and the J gene lost 4 bases, with 11 bases spanning the gap. The germline CDR1 and CDR2 sequences are SGHAT and FQNNGV. This CDR3 comprises 14 residues. Here the CDR3 reads CASSRRTVNEKLFF. The CDR3 region has the DNA TGTGCCAGCAGCCGTAGGACAGTTAATGAAAAACTGTTTTTT.

V usage is TRBV28 and J usage is TRBJ1-1; D uncertain. From germline, CDR1 is MDHEN and CDR2 SYDVKM. V gave up 5 bases and J gave up 0 bases, with 16 bases separating them. This CDR3 region has 16 residues. Written as DNA, the CDR3 is TGTGCCAGCAGTCAGCTCACAGTCCTACTGAACACTGAAGCTTTCTTT. Translated, it gives CASSQLTVLLNTEAFF.

The gene calls are TRBV9 and TRBJ2-3; D unresolved. Trimming pared 0 bases from V and 2 bases from J, leaving 10 bases between. Germline CDR1 reads SGDLS; CDR2 reads YYNGEE. This CDR3 comprises 15 residues. The CDR3 nucleotides are TGTGCCAGCAGCGTAGGGGCCGGTAACACAGATACGCAGTATTTT. Residues: CASSVGAGNTDTQYF.

In nucleotides, the CDR3 is TGTGCCAGCAGTTACCAGAGATACAATGAGCAGTTCTTC. It translates to CASSYQRYNEQFF. V usage is TRBV6-6 and J usage is TRBJ2-1, with D uncertain. This CDR3 is built from 13 residues. Germline V gene sequence: CDR1 MNHNY, CDR2 SVGAGI (reference sequence). V lost 2 bases and J lost 4, with 6 bases in between.

The sample holds a few counts of this clone. This chain joins TRBV15 and TRBJ1-1, with D possibly TRBD1 on 5 matching bases. The ends were cut back, 2 bases at V and 7 bases at J, with 20 bases in the middle. This CDR3 spans 16 amino acids. Germline CDR1 and CDR2: LNHNV and YYDKDF (reference sequence). The CDR3 DNA follows: TGTGCCACCAGCAGAACACTAACAGGTATCGAAGTTGAAGCTTTCTTT. Amino acids: CATSRTLTGIEVEAFF.

The V gene is TRBV5-1, the J gene TRBJ2-4; no clear D gene. Germline values: CDR1 SGHRS, CDR2 YFSETQ. V dropped 3 bases and J dropped 6 bases, with 22 bases sitting between them. The CDR3 has 17 amino acids. The CDR3 coding sequence is TGCGCCAGCAGCTCGGGCCTAGAAGGGTATGATGGAAACATTCAGTACTTC. It translates to CASSSGLEGYDGNIQYF.

This clone came up a few times. This chain joins TRBV7-2 and TRBJ2-3, with 7 bases identical to TRBD2. CDR1 is SGHTA, CDR2 FQGNSA, per germline. The trim removed 7 bases at V and 1 base at J, leaving 14 bases unmatched. This CDR3 region has 17 residues. CDR3 nucleotide sequence: TGTGCCAGCACTCGACGGGGAGGGCCGCCAGGCACAGATACGCAGTATTTT. This gives the protein CASTRRGGPPGTDTQYF.

This clone was seen more than once but under ten times. The rearrangement uses TRBV28 and TRBJ2-2, with TRBD2 as a possible D gene (6 bases). The V gene lost 7 bases and the J gene lost 6 bases, with 21 bases spanning the gap. The germline gives CDR1 MDHEN, CDR2 SYDVKM. This CDR3 comprises 16 residues. CDR3 nucleotide sequence: TGTGCCAGCATCCCGGCGGCGGGGAGGCGATCCGGGGAGCTGTTTTTT. Translating it yields CASIPAAGRRSGELFF.

This clone was seen more than once but under ten times. The chain recombines TRBV15 with TRBJ1-5; maybe TRBD1 (6 bases). The V gene lost 7 bases and the J gene lost 5 bases, with 12 bases spanning the gap. The CDR3 loop spans 13 amino acids. Germline lookup yields CDR1 LNHNV and CDR2 YYDKDF (reference sequence). This chain's CDR3 is CATMAGEYQPQHF. The CDR3, as DNA: TGTGCCACCATGGCAGGGGAATATCAGCCCCAGCATTTT. Full variable domain (outside the CDR3, taken from reference TRBV15 and TRBJ1-5): DAMVIQNPRYQVTQFGKPVTLSCSQTLNHNVMYWYQQKSSQAPKLLFHYYDKDFNNEADTPDNFQSRRPNTSFCFLDIRSPGLGDTAMYLCATMAGEYQPQHFGDGTRLSIL.

The CDR3 here is CASSLGGGTTPYEQYF. DNA for the CDR3: TGTGCCAGCAGCTTAGGCGGGGGCACCACCCCCTACGAGCAGTACTTC. The V call is TRBV7-2, the J call TRBJ2-7, with D possibly matching TRBD2 (7 bases). The CDR3 has 16 amino acids. The V gene lost 1 base and the J gene lost 2 bases, with 15 bases spanning the gap. CDR1 SGHTA and CDR2 FQGNSA come from the germline V gene.

The chain uses TRBV4-2 and TRBJ2-5, with a possible D match to TRBD1 (5 bases). Germline V gives CDR1 LGHNA, CDR2 YNFKEQ. V shed 2 bases and J shed 0 bases, with 7 bases lying between them. This CDR3 is built from 14 residues. The CDR3, as DNA: TGTGCCAGCAGCCAACGACAGTACCAAGAGACCCAGTACTTC. Translated: CASSQRQYQETQYF.

The chain is built from TRBV2 and TRBJ2-2; D perhaps matches TRBD2 (6 bases). Germline CDR1 SNHLY, CDR2 FYNNEI. This CDR3 is 16 amino acids long. V lost 2 bases to trimming and J lost 5 bases, with 15 bases between them. CDR3 residues: CASSERLEGLTGELFF. In DNA, the CDR3 is TGTGCCAGCAGTGAACGACTAGAGGGTCTGACCGGGGAGCTGTTTTTT.

The chain links TRBV29-1 to TRBJ2-2, with a possible D match to TRBD2 (6 bases). V dropped 2 bases and J dropped 6 bases, with 37 bases sitting between them. Germline loops: CDR1 SQVTM, CDR2 ANQGSEA. CDR3 length: 22 amino acids. CDR3 loop: CSVEKGRSTPLLGFQGAGELFF. The CDR3 coding sequence is TGCAGCGTTGAAAAGGGGAGGAGTACCCCCCTCTTGGGTTTTCAGGGAGCCGGGGAGCTGTTTTTT.

This clone came up a few times. The J gene is TRBJ2-3, the V gene TRBV7-8; D not resolved. V was shortened by 7 bases and J by 4 bases, with 15 bases between the two germline ends. Germline-derived CDR1 and CDR2 are SGHVS and FQNEAQ. The CDR3 is 14 amino acids. The CDR3 DNA sequence: TGTGCCAGCACCCTTGACTTAATCCCAGATACGCAGTATTTT. It encodes CASTLDLIPDTQYF.

This chain uses TRBV28 with TRBJ2-7; 9 bases match TRBD1. CDR1 is MDHEN, CDR2 SYDVKM, per germline. The CDR3 sequence is 15 residues long. J lost 3 bases, V lost 6 bases, and 9 bases had no gene match. For the CDR3, the DNA is TGTGCCAGCAGAAAGGACAGGGGAACATACTACGAGCAGTACTTC. Encoded protein: CASRKDRGTYYEQYF.

The chain links TRBV27 to TRBJ2-5; 7 bases line up with TRBD2. The CDR3 sequence is 15 residues long. The J segment lost 5 bases and the V segment lost 5 bases, leaving 11 bases of the junction unmatched. Per the germline V gene, CDR1 is MNHEY and CDR2 is SMNVEV (reference sequence). CDR3 bases: TGTGCCAGCAGTAGCTCCGTCGCGGGAGAGGAGACCCAGTACTTC. The encoded protein is CASSSSVAGEETQYF.

As for this clone: This sample includes further DNA sequences coding for the same CDR3. V is TRBV20-1 and J is TRBJ2-1; no clear D gene. CDR1 and CDR2 (germline): DFQATT, SNEGSKA (reference sequence). V lost 5 bases and J 8 bases, leaving 7 bases between the germline ends. This CDR3 region has 10 residues. Here the CDR3 reads CSASTYEQFF. In DNA form, the CDR3 reads TGCAGTGCTTCTACCTATGAGCAGTTCTTC.

The table lists this clone with a few counts. This chain connects TRBV28 to TRBJ2-7, with TRBD1 matching over 8 bases. The V gene's germline CDR1 is MDHEN and CDR2 SYDVKM. V lost 5 bases, J lost 0 bases, and 9 bases stayed unmatched. The CDR3 has 16 amino acids. CDR3 sequence (DNA): TGTGCCAGCAGTCCATCCGACAGGGGATACTCCTACGAGCAGTACTTC. Translating gives CASSPSDRGYSYEQYF. Looking up the rest from reference TRBV28 and TRBJ2-7 gives the full variable domain: DVKVTQSSRYLVKRTGEKVFLECVQDMDHENMFWYRQDPGLGLRLIYFSYDVKMKEKGDIPEGYSVSREKKERFSLILESASTNQTSMYLCASSPSDRGYSYEQYFGPGTRLTVT.

The gene calls are TRBV2 and TRBJ2-2; D is possibly TRBD2 (6 bases). The CDR3 consists of 13 residues. Germline V gene data show CDR1 as SNHLY and CDR2 as FYNNEI. Trimming cost V 0 bases and J 7 bases, with 6 bases left between them. The DNA for the CDR3 is TGTGCCAGCAGTGAAGCAGCGGGCGGGGAGCTGTTTTTT. This gives the protein CASSEAAGGELFF.

The V call is TRBV7-9, the J call TRBJ2-5; D is possibly TRBD2 (6 bases). The CDR3 runs 15 residues. Trimming removed 1 base at V and 2 bases at J, with 11 bases between. CDR1 and CDR2 (germline): SEHNR, FQNEAQ (reference sequence). The CDR3 loop is CASSLGTTLQETQYF. Here the CDR3 DNA reads TGTGCCAGCAGCTTAGGGACTACGCTACAAGAGACCCAGTACTTC.

The V gene is TRBV18, the J gene TRBJ2-2, with D possibly TRBD2 on 6 matching bases. Deletions cut 3 bases from V and 6 bases from J, with 8 bases between. CDR1 and CDR2 (germline): KGHSH, LQKENI. The length of the CDR3 is 13 residues. The CDR3: CASSPERAGELFF. CDR3 DNA sequence: TGTGCCAGCTCACCGGAGCGGGCCGGGGAGCTGTTTTTT.

This clone was counted a few times. CDR3 sequence: CASSESITPPSGRRFF. The DNA for the CDR3 is TGCGCCAGCAGTGAGTCGATTACGCCGCCATCCGGCCGTCGGTTCTTC. The rearrangement links TRBV10-2 to TRBJ2-1; D unclear. CDR3 length equals 16 residues. V was shortened by 0 bases and J by 15 bases, with 24 bases between the two germline ends. From germline, CDR1 is WSHSY and CDR2 SAAADI.

V and J are TRBV9 and TRBJ2-2; no clear D. The CDR3 has 16 amino acids. From germline, CDR1 is SGDLS and CDR2 YYNGEE. V lost 0 bases and J 1 base, leaving 10 bases between the germline ends. CDR3 DNA sequence: TGTGCCAGCAGCGTAGTGGCCGCTGTGAACACCGGGGAGCTGTTTTTT. Translated, it gives CASSVVAAVNTGELFF.

The chain employs TRBV27 and TRBJ2-2; D gene uncertain. The CDR3 has 14 amino acids. Germline V CDR1 and CDR2: MNHEY, SMNVEV (reference sequence). With 3 bases removed from V and 4 bases from J, the gap between germline ends came to 9 bases. The CDR3 DNA reads TGTGCCAGCAGTTTGGGTCAGTTCACCGGGGAGCTGTTTTTT. Translation gives CASSLGQFTGELFF.